This entry lists 16 T cell receptor beta chains sequenced from one sample in a study of T cells in Graves' hyperthyroidism and ophthalmopathy. RNA transcripts provided the source from which TCR beta CDR3 regions were amplified. The study used the HTBI primer set for a first-round RT-PCR of the TCR CDR3. TCRdb itself ran the multiplex PCR reads through MiXCR, one entry per CDR3 protein. The profile shows about 740,000 distinct CDR3 sequences, 12% to 15% of them singletons. The sequenced sample consisted of blood. The receptor source for this set is a woman between 18 and 29 years old with Graves' hyperthyroidism.

V is TRBV4-1 and J is TRBJ2-1, with TRBD1 matching 7 bases. J gave up 9 bases and V 1 base, and 12 bases lay outside the gene matches. Germline values: CDR1 MGHRA, CDR2 YSYEKL. CDR3 length equals 16 residues. The CDR3 here is CASSQVFGTGVGEQFF. Written as DNA, the CDR3 is TGCGCCAGCAGCCAAGTCTTTGGTACAGGGGTTGGTGAGCAGTTCTTC.

The rearrangement links TRBV11-1 to TRBJ2-5; no definite D call. The germline V gene encodes CDR1 SGHAT and CDR2 FQDESV (reference sequence). With 0 bases removed from V and 0 bases from J, the gap between germline ends came to 11 bases. This CDR3 is 16 amino acids long. The CDR3 here is CASSLAGQQYQETQYF. DNA of the CDR3: TGTGCCAGCAGCTTAGCGGGCCAGCAGTACCAAGAGACCCAGTACTTC. Looking up the rest from reference TRBV11-1 and TRBJ2-5 gives the full variable domain: EAEVAQSPRYKITEKSQAVAFWCDPISGHATLYWYRQILGQGPELLVQFQDESVVDDSQLPKDRFSAERLKGVDSTLKIQPAELGDSAMYLCASSLAGQQYQETQYFGPGTRLLVL.

This clonotype was observed at least ten times. The CDR3 sequence: CASSPGGARTEAFF. CDR3 DNA: TGTGCCAGCAGTCCCGGGGGGGCGCGCACTGAAGCTTTCTTT. The chain uses TRBV12-3 or TRBV12-4 and TRBJ1-1; tentative D call: TRBD1 (6 bases). This CDR3 has 14 residues. The ends were cut back, 5 bases at V and 4 bases at J, with 14 bases in the middle.

V gene TRBV5-6 combines with J gene TRBJ2-7; a possible D gene is TRBD1 (6 bases). V was shortened by 3 bases and J by 7 bases, with 17 bases between the two germline ends. The CDR3 consists of 14 residues. Germline-derived CDR1 and CDR2 are SGHDT and YYEEEE. The CDR3 here is CASSSSTGLGEQYF. As DNA, the CDR3 is TGTGCCAGCAGCTCGTCGACAGGTTTAGGGGAGCAGTACTTC.

The CDR3 sequence is CASSLTGTGVLANTGELFF. Here the CDR3 DNA reads TGTGCCAGCAGTTTAACCGGGACAGGGGTACTCGCGAACACCGGGGAGCTGTTTTTT. V and J are TRBV27 and TRBJ2-2; 10 positions agree with TRBD1. V was clipped by 2 bases and J by 0 bases; unmatched bases: 9. From germline, CDR1 is MNHEY and CDR2 SMNVEV (reference sequence). This CDR3 has 19 residues.

The CDR3 DNA sequence: TGTGCCTCCGGGACTAGCGGGAGACCTAAACCTACTGAGCAGTACTTC. This encodes CASGTSGRPKPTEQYF. The V and J genes are TRBV30 and TRBJ2-7, with 14 bases matching TRBD2. The CDR3 consists of 16 residues. The germline V gene has CDR1 GTSNPN and CDR2 SVGIG (reference sequence). V shed 7 bases and J 7 bases; nucleotides not matched to a gene: 15.

This clonotype was counted many times. The chain employs TRBV18 and TRBJ2-7, with 7 bases matching TRBD1. The junction had 8 bases not matched to a gene; V was cut back by 3 bases and J by 0 bases. This CDR3 has 16 residues. Germline V gives CDR1 KGHSH, CDR2 LQKENI. CDR3 residues: CASSPLAGTASYEQYF. CDR3 bases: TGTGCCAGCTCACCTCTAGCCGGGACAGCCTCCTACGAGCAGTACTTC.

In its sample, this clonotype was seen many times. This chain uses TRBV3-1 with TRBJ1-6; a weak D match, TRBD1 (6 bases). Germline V gene data show CDR1 as LGHDT and CDR2 as YNNKEL (reference sequence). V was clipped by 0 bases and J by 5 bases, with 8 bases between them. This CDR3 is 15 amino acids long. The CDR3 spells CASSQEGADNSPLHF. In nucleotides, the CDR3 is TGTGCCAGCAGCCAAGAGGGGGCAGATAATTCACCCCTCCACTTT.

This clonotype was recorded a few times. V gene TRBV28 combines with J gene TRBJ2-1; D unclear. The germline V gene encodes CDR1 MDHEN and CDR2 SYDVKM. V gave up 3 bases and J gave up 8 bases, with 8 bases separating them. The CDR3 contains 12 residues. CDR3 bases: TGTGCCAGCAGTTTTTCACCGTATGAGCAGTTCTTC. Translating gives CASSFSPYEQFF. Looking up the rest from reference TRBV28 and TRBJ2-1 gives the full variable domain: DVKVTQSSRYLVKRTGEKVFLECVQDMDHENMFWYRQDPGLGLRLIYFSYDVKMKEKGDIPEGYSVSREKKERFSLILESASTNQTSMYLCASSFSPYEQFFGPGTRLTVL.

This clonotype was found many times. The CDR3, as DNA: TGTGCCAGCAGTCCGCGCCGTTCCTCTGGAAACACCATATATTTT. This sequence encodes CASSPRRSSGNTIYF. V and J are TRBV12-3 or TRBV12-4 and TRBJ1-3; no clear D gene. V lost 5 bases and J 0 bases, leaving 11 bases between the germline ends. This CDR3 has 15 residues.

This clonotype has a count of ten or more. V is TRBV30 and J is TRBJ1-6, with unresolved D. The CDR3 is made up of 15 amino acids. Germline loops: CDR1 GTSNPN, CDR2 SVGIG (reference sequence). This chain's CDR3 is CGLTARSSYNSPLHF. The CDR3 bases are TGTGGACTCACGGCCCGTAGCTCCTATAATTCACCCCTCCACTTT.

Of note for this clonotype: With a much larger clone just one base away, this may be a read error. The J gene is TRBJ2-5, the V gene TRBV7-9; no reliable D call. The V gene's germline CDR1 is SEHNR and CDR2 FQNEAQ (reference sequence). V was trimmed by 5 bases and J by 2 bases, leaving 12 bases between them. The CDR3 is made up of 14 amino acids. CDR3 loop: CASSQGMGQETQYF. The CDR3, as DNA: TGTGCCAGCAGCCAAGGCATGGGGCAAGAGACCCAGTACTTC.

This chain links TRBV29-1 with TRBJ1-2; 7 nucleotides align to TRBD1. With V trimmed by 6 bases and J by 8 bases, 24 bases remained unmatched. The CDR3 length is 17 residues. The germline V gene has CDR1 SQVTM and CDR2 ANQGSEA. CDR3 coding DNA: TGCAGCGTCCGATCTGTCCGGGACAGAATCTTCGGGGGGGGCTACACCTTC. It codes for CSVRSVRDRIFGGGYTF.

Ten or more counts support this clonotype. This sequence joins TRBV6-1 and TRBJ2-7; D perhaps matches TRBD2 (6 bases). CDR1 and CDR2 from the germline V gene are MNHNS and SASEGT. The CDR3 is 15 residues long. Trimming pared 3 bases from V and 2 bases from J, leaving 14 bases between. CDR3 sequence (DNA): TGTGCCAGCAGTGACGCCGGGACTGAGGCCTACGAGCAGTACTTC. This gives the protein CASSDAGTEAYEQYF.

This clonotype was found many times. This rearrangement joins TRBV28 to TRBJ2-1; no firm D call. V was trimmed by 6 bases and J by 8 bases, leaving 14 bases between them. Germline V lookup: CDR1 MDHEN, CDR2 SYDVKM. The CDR3 is 13 amino acids. The CDR3 loop reads CASSRDVSDEQFF. For the CDR3, the DNA is TGTGCCAGCAGCCGAGACGTTTCGGATGAGCAGTTCTTC.

This sequence joins TRBV20-1 and TRBJ1-4, with D hard to call. Trimming pared 3 bases from V and 8 bases from J, leaving 10 bases between. Germline assignment: CDR1 DFQATT and CDR2 SNEGSKA (reference sequence). The CDR3 is 12 amino acids. The CDR3 reads CSASGTSEKLFF. For the CDR3, the DNA is TGCAGTGCTAGCGGAACTTCAGAAAAACTGTTTTTT.